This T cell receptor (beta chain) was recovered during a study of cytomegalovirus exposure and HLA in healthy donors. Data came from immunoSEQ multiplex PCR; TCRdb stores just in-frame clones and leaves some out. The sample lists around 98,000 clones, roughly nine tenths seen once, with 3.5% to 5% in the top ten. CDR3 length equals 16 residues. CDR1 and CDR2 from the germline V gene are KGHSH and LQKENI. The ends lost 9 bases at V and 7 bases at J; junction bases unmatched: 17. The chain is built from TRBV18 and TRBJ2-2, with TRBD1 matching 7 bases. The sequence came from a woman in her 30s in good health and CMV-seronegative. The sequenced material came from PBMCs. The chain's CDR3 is CASKPLTGSSGGELFF. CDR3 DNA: TGTGCCAGTAAACCGCTGACAGGGAGTTCAGGCGGGGAGCTGTTTTTT.